The clone carrying this T cell receptor beta chain has a count of ten or more. Its cognate antigen is unknown. The method was immunoSEQ multiplex PCR; TCRdb's version includes in-frame clones alone and lacks a portion of them. The table lists 3,500 to 4,500 clones, with no singletons. A marrow graft followed busulfan-fludarabine conditioning, with cyclophosphamide on days +3 and +4. This sample was taken from a study of T cells after posttransplantation cyclophosphamide. Whole-study findings and limits: Tissue-infiltrating T cells from skin or gut overlapped little with blood T cells. Later blood repertoires were often dominated by clones from the donor CD8+ memory compartment.

The receptor was derived from a female patient under 30 who received an allogeneic stem cell transplant from an unrelated donor, was CMV-positive, and had acute GVHD only. Some T cells may possibly be graft donor cells. The sequencing used PBMCs, collected after allogeneic stem cell transplant with posttransplant cyclophosphamide.

The CDR3: CASSMTSGNTIYF. The CDR3 bases are TGTGCCAGTAGTATGACTTCTGGAAACACCATATATTTT. The chain uses TRBV19 and TRBJ1-3; no clear D. Germline CDR1 LNHDA, CDR2 SQIVND (reference sequence). Trimming pared 3 bases from V and 1 base from J, leaving 4 bases between. This CDR3 comprises 13 residues. Based on the CDR3 plus reference TRBV19 and TRBJ1-3, the full variable domain is DGGITQSPKYLFRKEGQNVTLSCEQNLNHDAMYWYRQDPGQGLRLIYYSQIVNDFQKGDIAEGYSVSREKKESFPLTVTSAQKNPTAFYLCASSMTSGNTIYFGEGSWLTVV.